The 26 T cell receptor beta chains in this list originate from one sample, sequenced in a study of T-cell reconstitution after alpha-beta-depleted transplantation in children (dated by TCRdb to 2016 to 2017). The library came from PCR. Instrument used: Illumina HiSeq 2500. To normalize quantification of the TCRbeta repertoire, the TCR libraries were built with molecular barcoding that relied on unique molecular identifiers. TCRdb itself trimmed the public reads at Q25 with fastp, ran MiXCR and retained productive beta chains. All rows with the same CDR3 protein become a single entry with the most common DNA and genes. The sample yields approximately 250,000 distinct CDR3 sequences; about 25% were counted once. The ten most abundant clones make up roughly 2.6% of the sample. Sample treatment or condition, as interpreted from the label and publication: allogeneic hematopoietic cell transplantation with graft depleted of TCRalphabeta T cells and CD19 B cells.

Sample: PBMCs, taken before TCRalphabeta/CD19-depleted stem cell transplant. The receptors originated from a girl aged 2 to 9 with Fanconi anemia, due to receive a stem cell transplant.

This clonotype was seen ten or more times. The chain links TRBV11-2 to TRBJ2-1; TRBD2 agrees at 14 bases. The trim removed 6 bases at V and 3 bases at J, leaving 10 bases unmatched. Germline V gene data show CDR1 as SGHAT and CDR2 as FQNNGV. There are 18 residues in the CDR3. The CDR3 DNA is TGTGCCAGCAGTCCGGGACTAGCGGGAGTGTGGGGCTACAATGAGCAGTTCTTC. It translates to CASSPGLAGVWGYNEQFF.

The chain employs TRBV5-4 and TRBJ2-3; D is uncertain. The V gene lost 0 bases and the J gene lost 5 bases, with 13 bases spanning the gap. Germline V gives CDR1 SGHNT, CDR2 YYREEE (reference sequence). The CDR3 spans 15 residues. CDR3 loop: CASSLGQNGRDTQYF. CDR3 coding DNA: TGTGCCAGCAGCTTGGGTCAAAATGGGCGAGATACGCAGTATTTT.

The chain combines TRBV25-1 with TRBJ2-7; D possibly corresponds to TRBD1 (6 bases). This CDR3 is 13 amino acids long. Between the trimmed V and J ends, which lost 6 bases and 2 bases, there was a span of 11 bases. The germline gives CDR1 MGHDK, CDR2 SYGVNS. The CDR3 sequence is CASRTTGTYEQYF. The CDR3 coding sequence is TGTGCCAGCAGAACTACAGGGACCTACGAGCAGTACTTC.

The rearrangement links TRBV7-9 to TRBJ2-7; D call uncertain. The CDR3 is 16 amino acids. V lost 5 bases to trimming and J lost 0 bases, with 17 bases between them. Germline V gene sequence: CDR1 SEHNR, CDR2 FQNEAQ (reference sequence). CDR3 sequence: CASSPLGQPSSYEQYF. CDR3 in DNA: TGTGCCAGCAGCCCCCTAGGGCAGCCTAGCTCCTACGAGCAGTACTTC.

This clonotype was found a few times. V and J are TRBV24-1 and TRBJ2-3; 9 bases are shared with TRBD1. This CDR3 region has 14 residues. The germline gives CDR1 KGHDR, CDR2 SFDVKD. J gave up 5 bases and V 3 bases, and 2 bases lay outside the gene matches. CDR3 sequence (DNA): TGTGCCACCAGTGATCGGACAGGGGTAGATACGCAGTATTTT. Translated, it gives CATSDRTGVDTQYF.

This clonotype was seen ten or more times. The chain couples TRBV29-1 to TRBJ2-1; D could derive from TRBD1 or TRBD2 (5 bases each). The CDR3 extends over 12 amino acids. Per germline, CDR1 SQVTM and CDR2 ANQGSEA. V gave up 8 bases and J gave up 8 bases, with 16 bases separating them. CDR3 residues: CSSVELGDEQFF. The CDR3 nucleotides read TGCAGCTCCGTGGAACTAGGGGATGAGCAGTTCTTC.

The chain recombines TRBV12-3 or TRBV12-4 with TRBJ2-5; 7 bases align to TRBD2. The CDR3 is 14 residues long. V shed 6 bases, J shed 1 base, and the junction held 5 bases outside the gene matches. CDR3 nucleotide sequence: TGTGCCAGCAGGGAGCGGGGTGCCCAAGAGACCCAGTACTTC. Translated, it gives CASRERGAQETQYF.

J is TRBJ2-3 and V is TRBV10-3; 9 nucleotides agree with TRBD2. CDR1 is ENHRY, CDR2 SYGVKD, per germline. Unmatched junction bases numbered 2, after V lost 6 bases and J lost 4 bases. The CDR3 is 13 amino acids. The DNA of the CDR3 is TGTGCCATCAGGGCGGGAGGGTCAGATACGCAGTATTTT. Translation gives CAIRAGGSDTQYF.

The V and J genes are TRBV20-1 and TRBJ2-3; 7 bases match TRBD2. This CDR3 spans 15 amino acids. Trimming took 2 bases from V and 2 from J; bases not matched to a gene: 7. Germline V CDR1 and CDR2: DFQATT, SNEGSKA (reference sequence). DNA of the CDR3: TGCAGTGCTAGAACCGGGGGAGGGGACACAGATACGCAGTATTTT. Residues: CSARTGGGDTDTQYF.

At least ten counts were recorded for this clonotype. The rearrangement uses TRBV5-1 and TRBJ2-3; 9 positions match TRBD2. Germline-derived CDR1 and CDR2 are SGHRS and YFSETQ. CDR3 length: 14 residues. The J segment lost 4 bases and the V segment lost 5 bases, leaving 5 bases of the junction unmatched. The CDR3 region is CASRREGRADTQYF. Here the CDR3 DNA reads TGCGCCAGCAGGCGGGAGGGCCGCGCAGATACGCAGTATTTT.

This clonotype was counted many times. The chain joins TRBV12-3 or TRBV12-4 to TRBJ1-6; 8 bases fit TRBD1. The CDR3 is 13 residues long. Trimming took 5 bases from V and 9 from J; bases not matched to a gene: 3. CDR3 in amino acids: CASSRTGRSPLHF. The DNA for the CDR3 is TGTGCCAGCAGTAGGACAGGGCGTTCACCCCTCCACTTT.

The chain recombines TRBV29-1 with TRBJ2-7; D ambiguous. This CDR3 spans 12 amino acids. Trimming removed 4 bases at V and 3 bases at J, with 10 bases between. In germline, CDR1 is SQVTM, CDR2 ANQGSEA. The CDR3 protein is CSVALGSYEQYF. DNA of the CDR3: TGCAGCGTTGCCCTAGGCAGCTACGAGCAGTACTTC.

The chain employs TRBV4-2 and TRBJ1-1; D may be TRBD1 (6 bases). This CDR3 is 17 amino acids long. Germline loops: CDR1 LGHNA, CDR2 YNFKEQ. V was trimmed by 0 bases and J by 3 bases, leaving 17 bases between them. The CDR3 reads CASSQDLGARDYTEAFF. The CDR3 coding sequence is TGTGCCAGCAGCCAAGATTTGGGGGCACGGGATTACACTGAAGCTTTCTTT.

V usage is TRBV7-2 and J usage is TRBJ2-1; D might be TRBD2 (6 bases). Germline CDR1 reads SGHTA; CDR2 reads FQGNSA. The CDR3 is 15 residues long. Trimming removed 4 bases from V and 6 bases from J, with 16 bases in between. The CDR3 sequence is CASSWRAGPFNEQFF. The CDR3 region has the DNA TGTGCCAGCAGCTGGAGGGCGGGACCGTTCAATGAGCAGTTCTTC. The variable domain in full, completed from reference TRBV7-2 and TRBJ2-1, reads GAGVSQSPSNKVTEKGKDVELRCDPISGHTALYWYRQSLGQGLEFLIYFQGNSAPDKSGLPSDRFSAERTGGSVSTLTIQRTQQEDSAVYLCASSWRAGPFNEQFFGPGTRLTVL.

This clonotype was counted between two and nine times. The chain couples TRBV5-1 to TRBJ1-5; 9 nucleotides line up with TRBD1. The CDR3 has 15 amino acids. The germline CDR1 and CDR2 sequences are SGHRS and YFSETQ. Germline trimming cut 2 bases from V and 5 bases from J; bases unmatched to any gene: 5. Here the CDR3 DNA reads TGCGCCAGCAGCTTACAGGGGGCAGAGGATCAGCCCCAGCATTTT. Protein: CASSLQGAEDQPQHF.

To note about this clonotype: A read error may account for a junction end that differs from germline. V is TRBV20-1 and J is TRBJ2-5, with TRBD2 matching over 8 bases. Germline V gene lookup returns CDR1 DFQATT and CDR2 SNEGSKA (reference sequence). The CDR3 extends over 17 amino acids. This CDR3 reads CCARDQLGGGFQETQYF. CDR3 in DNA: TGCTGTGCTAGAGATCAGCTTGGCGGGGGGTTTCAAGAGACCCAGTACTTC.

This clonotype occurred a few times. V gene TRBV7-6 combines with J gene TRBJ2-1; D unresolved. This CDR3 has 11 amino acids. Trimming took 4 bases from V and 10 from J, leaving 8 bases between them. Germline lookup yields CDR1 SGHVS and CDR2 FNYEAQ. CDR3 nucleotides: TGTGCCAGCAGCTCCCAGAGGGAGCAGTTCTTC. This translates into CASSSQREQFF. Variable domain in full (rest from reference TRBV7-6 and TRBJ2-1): GAGVSQSPRYKVTKRGQDVALRCDPISGHVSLYWYRQALGQGPEFLTYFNYEAQQDKSGLPNDRFSAERPEGSISTLTIQRTEQRDSAMYRCASSSQREQFFGPGTRLTVL.

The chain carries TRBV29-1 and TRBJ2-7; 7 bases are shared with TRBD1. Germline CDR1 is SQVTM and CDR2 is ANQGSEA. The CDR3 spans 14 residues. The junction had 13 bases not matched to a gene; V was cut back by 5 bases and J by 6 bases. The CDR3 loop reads CSVLGRQGIAEQYF. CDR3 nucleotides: TGCAGCGTTCTGGGTCGACAGGGTATCGCCGAGCAGTACTTC.

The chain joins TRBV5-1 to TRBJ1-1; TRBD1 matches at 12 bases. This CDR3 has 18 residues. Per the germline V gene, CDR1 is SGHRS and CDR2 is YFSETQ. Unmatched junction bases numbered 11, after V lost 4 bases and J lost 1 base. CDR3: CASSRGQGAPGSNTEAFF. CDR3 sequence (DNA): TGCGCCAGCAGCCGGGGACAGGGGGCGCCGGGTTCGAACACTGAAGCTTTCTTT.

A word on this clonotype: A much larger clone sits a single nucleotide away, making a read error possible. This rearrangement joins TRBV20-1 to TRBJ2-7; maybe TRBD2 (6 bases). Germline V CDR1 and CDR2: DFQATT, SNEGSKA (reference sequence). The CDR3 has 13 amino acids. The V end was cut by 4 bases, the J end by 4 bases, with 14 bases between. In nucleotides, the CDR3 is TGCAGTGCTATGGGGGGTCCGGGTTACGAGCAGTACTTC. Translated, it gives CSAMGGPGYEQYF.

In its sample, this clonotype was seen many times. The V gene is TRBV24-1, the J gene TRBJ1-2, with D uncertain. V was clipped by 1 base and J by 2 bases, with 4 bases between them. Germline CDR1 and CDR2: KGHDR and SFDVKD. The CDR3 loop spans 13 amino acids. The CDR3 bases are TGTGCCACCAGTGATTTCGGGAACTATGGCTACACCTTC. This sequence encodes CATSDFGNYGYTF.

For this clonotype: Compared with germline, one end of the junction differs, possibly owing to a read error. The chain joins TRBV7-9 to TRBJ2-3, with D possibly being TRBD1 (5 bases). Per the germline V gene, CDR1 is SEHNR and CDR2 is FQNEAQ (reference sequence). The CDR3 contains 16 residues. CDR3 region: CASTLSRTMSTDTQYF. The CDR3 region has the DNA TGTGCCAGCACCTTATCGAGGACAATGAGCACAGATACGCAGTATTTT.

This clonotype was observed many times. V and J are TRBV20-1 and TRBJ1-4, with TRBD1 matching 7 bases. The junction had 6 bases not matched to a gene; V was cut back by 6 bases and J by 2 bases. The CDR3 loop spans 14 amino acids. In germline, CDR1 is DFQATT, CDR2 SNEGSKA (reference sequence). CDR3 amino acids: CSAEGAPTNEKLFF. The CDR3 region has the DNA TGCAGTGCGGAGGGGGCGCCGACTAATGAAAAACTGTTTTTT.

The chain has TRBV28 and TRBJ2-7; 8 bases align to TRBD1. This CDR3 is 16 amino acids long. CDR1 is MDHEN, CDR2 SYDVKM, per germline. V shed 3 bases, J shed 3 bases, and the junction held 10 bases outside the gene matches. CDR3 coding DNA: TGTGCCAGCAGTTTGTATCTAGGACAGGGTGGCTACGAGCAGTACTTC. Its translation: CASSLYLGQGGYEQYF.

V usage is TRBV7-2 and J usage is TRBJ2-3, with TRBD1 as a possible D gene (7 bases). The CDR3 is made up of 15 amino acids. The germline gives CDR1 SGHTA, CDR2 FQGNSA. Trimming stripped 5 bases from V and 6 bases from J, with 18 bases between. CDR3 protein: CASSQGGPGGDTQYF. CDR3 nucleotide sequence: TGTGCCAGCAGCCAGGGGGGACCAGGGGGGGATACGCAGTATTTT.

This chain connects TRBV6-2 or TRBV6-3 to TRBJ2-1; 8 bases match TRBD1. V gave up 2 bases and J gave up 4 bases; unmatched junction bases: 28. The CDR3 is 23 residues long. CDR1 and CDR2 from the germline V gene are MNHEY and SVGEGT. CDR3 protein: CASSYPLHIITGQDYPSYNEQFF. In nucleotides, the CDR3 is TGTGCCAGCAGTTACCCCTTACATATCATAACGGGACAGGACTATCCGAGTTACAATGAGCAGTTCTTC.